The 4 T cell receptor beta chains presented below share a single source sample, sequenced in a study of blood T cell repertoires in COVID-19. Sequencing used immunoSEQ multiplex PCR; TCRdb keeps in-frame clones, though not all of them. The profile shows roughly 500,000 clones, about 88% of them singletons. Sequencing was done on a sample of peripheral blood. These receptor sequences come from a man between 18 and 29 years old with COVID-19, enrolled during active disease.

The chain couples TRBV5-4 to TRBJ2-2; TRBD2 might be the D (7 bases). With 0 bases removed from V and 5 bases from J, the gap between germline ends came to 11 bases. The CDR3 is 15 residues long. Germline V gives CDR1 SGHNT, CDR2 YYREEE (reference sequence). CDR3 in amino acids: CASSLAGGRTGELFF. The CDR3 DNA sequence: TGTGCCAGCAGCTTGGCGGGGGGCCGGACCGGGGAGCTGTTTTTT.

The V call is TRBV3-1 (or the pseudogene TRBV3-2), the J call TRBJ2-7, with D tentatively TRBD2 (5 bases). The CDR3 spans 15 residues. Germline loops: CDR1 LGHDT, CDR2 YNNKEL (reference sequence). Trimming shortened V by 1 base and J by 3 bases, and 13 bases separated the two germline ends. The CDR3 loop is CASSQGSGDHYEQYF. CDR3 DNA sequence: TGTGCCAGCAGCCAAGGAAGCGGAGACCACTACGAGCAGTACTTC.

The chain recombines TRBV5-4 with TRBJ2-7; 7 nucleotides align to TRBD2. The CDR3 has 13 residues. Per the germline V gene, CDR1 is SGHNT and CDR2 is YYREEE (reference sequence). After removal of 4 bases from V and 7 bases from J, the junction contained 8 bases not matched to a gene. As DNA, the CDR3 is TGTGCCAGCAGCCCTCCGGGGGGTGGAGAGCAGTACTTC. Amino acids: CASSPPGGGEQYF.

This chain joins TRBV6-5 and TRBJ2-7, with D tentatively TRBD2 (6 bases). CDR1 and CDR2 from the germline V gene are MNHEY and SVGAGI. Trimming left V 6 bases short and J 6 bases short, with 18 bases between. The CDR3 contains 14 residues. The CDR3: CASSSSGRGSEQYF. The CDR3 DNA reads as TGTGCCAGCAGCTCCTCGGGACGGGGGTCCGAGCAGTACTTC.